This is a list of T cell receptor beta chains from one sample in a study of persistence of HIV-infected CD4 T cells. Data came from immunoSEQ multiplex PCR; TCRdb stores just in-frame clones and leaves some out. The sample holds about 40,000 clones, 70% to 90% seen once. For these receptors, no antigen is known. The sequenced sample was cultured CD4+ T cells from PBMCs, obtained from a patient who received antiretroviral therapy. These receptor sequences come from an adult with HIV. The donor label of this sample is uncertain. The CDR3 runs from the conserved cysteine through the conserved F or W. The order of the fields is D gene, clone size, J gene, V gene, CDR3 protein, CDR3 DNA. A D gene is named only where the DNA matches it firmly. Size tells how often a clone was seen (once, few, many) or the class of an expanded clone, and some rows leave it out.

>.|.|TRBJ2-7|TRBV30
CAWRETSAYEQYF
TGTGCCTGGAGGGAAACCAGTGCCTACGAGCAGTACTTC
>.|.|TRBJ2-6|TRBV5-1
CASGLTASGANVLTF
TGCGCCAGCGGACTCACAGCCTCTGGGGCCAACGTCCTGACTTTC
>TRBD1|.|TRBJ1-5|TRBV5-5
CASSLVADRDQPQHF
TGTGCCAGCAGCTTGGTTGCGGACAGGGATCAGCCCCAGCATTTT
>.|.|TRBJ1-1|TRBV7-9
CASSKTGSTEAFF
TGTGCCAGCAGCAAGACAGGAAGCACTGAAGCTTTCTTT
>.|once|TRBJ2-3|TRBV7-9
CASSLGQTDTQYF
TGTGCCAGCAGCTTAGGCCAAACAGATACGCAGTATTTT
>TRBD1|.|TRBJ1-4|TRBV6-2/TRBV6-3
CASSKTTGGSTNEKLFF
TGTGCCAGCAGTAAAACGACAGGGGGCTCAACTAATGAAAAACTGTTTTTT
>TRBD1|.|TRBJ2-6|TRBV3-1/TRBV3-2
CASSNYGTGGSGANVLTF
TGTGCCAGCTCGAACTACGGGACAGGGGGTTCTGGGGCCAACGTCCTGACTTTC
>TRBD1|once|TRBJ2-3|TRBV2
CASSGGTATDTQYF
TGTGCCAGCAGTGGTGGGACAGCCACAGATACGCAGTATTTT
>.|.|TRBJ2-7|TRBV7-3
CASSYYEQYF
TGTGCCAGCAGCTACTACGAGCAGTACTTC
>TRBD1|few|TRBJ1-1|TRBV7-3
CASSRTDRGLTEAFF
TGTGCCAGCAGCCGTACGGACAGGGGGCTGACTGAAGCTTTCTTT
>.|.|TRBJ1-5|TRBV30
CAWSTGLGQPQHF
TGTGCCTGGAGTACAGGCTTAGGCCAGCCCCAGCATTTT
>.|few|TRBJ2-2|TRBV28
CASSRVARAGELFF
TGTGCCAGCAGCCGAGTCGCCAGGGCCGGGGAGCTGTTTTTT
>.|.|TRBJ2-7|TRBV29-1
CSVGRAGRYEQYF
TGCAGCGTTGGGCGCGCAGGGAGGTACGAGCAGTACTTC
>.|.|TRBJ1-3|TRBV3-1/TRBV3-2
CASSQIQGGNTIYF
TGTGCCAGCAGCCAAATTCAGGGGGGAAACACCATATATTTT
>.|.|TRBJ2-3|TRBV6-5
CASRVSGASTQYF
TGTGCCAGCAGAGTCTCGGGGGCGAGTACGCAGTATTTT
>.|few|TRBJ2-7|TRBV5-1
CASSLLIGGDEQYF
TGCGCCAGCAGCTTGCTTATAGGAGGGGACGAGCAGTACTTC
>.|.|TRBJ2-7|TRBV2
CASSEGRTGIYEQYF
TGTGCCAGCAGTGAAGGGCGGACGGGAATCTACGAGCAGTACTTC
>TRBD1|.|TRBJ2-3|TRBV5-4
CASSRRQGRSTDTQYF
TGTGCCAGCAGCAGACGACAGGGCCGGTCGACAGATACGCAGTATTTT
>TRBD1|.|TRBJ1-1|TRBV5-5
CASSLQGVRTEAFF
TGTGCCAGCAGCTTGCAGGGGGTTCGGACTGAAGCTTTCTTT
>.|.|TRBJ1-4|TRBV12-3/TRBV12-4
CASSLGGEKLFF
TGTGCCAGCAGTTTGGGAGGGGAAAAACTGTTTTTT
>.|.|TRBJ2-3|TRBV5-4
CASSFFGGPDTQYF
TGTGCCAGCAGCTTTTTCGGGGGCCCAGATACGCAGTATTTT
>TRBD1|.|TRBJ1-2|TRBV2
CASRPRGDYGYTF
TGTGCCAGCAGGCCCAGGGGGGACTATGGCTACACCTTC
>.|.|TRBJ2-7|TRBV15
CATSRVQDPSYEQYF
TGTGCCACCAGCAGAGTACAGGACCCCTCCTACGAGCAGTACTTC
>.|.|TRBJ2-6|TRBV19
CASSIDKGVSGANVLTF
TGTGCCAGTAGTATAGATAAGGGGGTCTCTGGGGCCAACGTCCTGACTTTC
>.|.|TRBJ1-5|TRBV5-1
CASSLGSTPQHF
TGCGCCAGCAGCTTGGGTAGTACGCCCCAGCATTTT
>.|.|TRBJ2-7|TRBV6-2/TRBV6-3
CASSALGEQYF
TGTGCCAGCAGCGCCCTGGGCGAGCAGTACTTC
>.|.|TRBJ1-3|TRBV3-1/TRBV3-2
CASSQEEGTRGRWGTIYF
TGTGCCAGCAGCCAAGAGGAGGGCACCCGGGGTCGCTGGGGCACCATATATTTT
>TRBD1|.|TRBJ1-6|TRBV7-8
CASSFMGQNNSPLHF
TGTGCCAGCAGCTTCATGGGACAGAATAATTCACCCCTCCACTTT
>TRBD1|.|TRBJ1-1|TRBV3-1/TRBV3-2
CASSRSDRAYTEAFF
TGTGCCAGCAGCCGCTCTGACAGGGCGTACACTGAAGCTTTCTTT
>.|.|TRBJ2-2|TRBV2
CASSEQRRNTGELFF
TGTGCCAGCAGTGAACAGCGCAGGAACACCGGGGAGCTGTTTTTT
>TRBD1|.|TRBJ2-5|TRBV7-2
CASSEDRGETQYF
TGTGCCAGCAGCGAAGACAGGGGAGAGACCCAGTACTTC
>TRBD2|.|TRBJ2-7|TRBV28
CASIQRGITYEQYF
TGTGCCAGCATCCAGCGGGGGATAACCTACGAGCAGTACTTC
>TRBD1|.|TRBJ1-4|TRBV5-1
CASSDPGTVLFF
TGCGCCAGCAGCGATCCCGGGACAGTACTGTTTTTT
>.|.|TRBJ2-3|TRBV28
CASSLSGGLRNTQYF
TGTGCCAGCAGTTTATCAGGCGGGCTGAGAAATACGCAGTATTTT
>.|.|TRBJ2-3|TRBV3-1/TRBV3-2
CASSQDTNTDTQYF
TGTGCCAGCAGCCAAGATACGAACACAGATACGCAGTATTTT
>.|.|TRBJ2-5|TRBV18
CASSPPEWRETQYF
TGTGCCAGCTCACCACCGGAGTGGCGAGAGACCCAGTACTTC